This TCR beta chain was sequenced in a study of T-cell reconstitution after alpha-beta-depleted transplantation in children. The TCRbeta library incorporated unique molecular identifiers. Each CDR3 protein is one row after TCRdb ran MiXCR on the PCR reads. The data show fewer than 700,000 distinct CDR3 sequences, 23% seen once. Germline-derived CDR1 and CDR2 are MGHRA and YSYEKL. This CDR3 contains 19 residues. The V and J ends lost 4 bases and 0 bases, in that order; junction bases with no gene match: 10. General study results and limits: Expanded clones from the graft, numbering several hundred, reportedly supplied alpha-beta T cells about two months after transplant. A year had passed since transplant, and T-cell counts and diversity by then came mostly from newly produced T cells. Surviving recipient T cells and thymic progenitors accounted for the high day-60 TCRbeta diversity observed in some patients.

This clonotype was seen many times. Its antigen remains unknown. The chain employs TRBV4-1 and TRBJ2-5; 14 nucleotides agree with TRBD2. The TCR sequence derives from a boy younger than two who had a stem cell transplant for acute myeloid leukemia, so the T cells may come from the graft donor. Sequencing was performed on PBMCs, mostly from graft donor cells, taken 360 days after TCRalphabeta/CD19-depleted stem cell transplant. CDR3 sequence reads: CASSPTGTSGGVYQETQYF. CDR3 coding DNA: TGCGCCAGCAGCCCGACAGGGACTAGCGGGGGCGTGTACCAAGAGACCCAGTACTTC.